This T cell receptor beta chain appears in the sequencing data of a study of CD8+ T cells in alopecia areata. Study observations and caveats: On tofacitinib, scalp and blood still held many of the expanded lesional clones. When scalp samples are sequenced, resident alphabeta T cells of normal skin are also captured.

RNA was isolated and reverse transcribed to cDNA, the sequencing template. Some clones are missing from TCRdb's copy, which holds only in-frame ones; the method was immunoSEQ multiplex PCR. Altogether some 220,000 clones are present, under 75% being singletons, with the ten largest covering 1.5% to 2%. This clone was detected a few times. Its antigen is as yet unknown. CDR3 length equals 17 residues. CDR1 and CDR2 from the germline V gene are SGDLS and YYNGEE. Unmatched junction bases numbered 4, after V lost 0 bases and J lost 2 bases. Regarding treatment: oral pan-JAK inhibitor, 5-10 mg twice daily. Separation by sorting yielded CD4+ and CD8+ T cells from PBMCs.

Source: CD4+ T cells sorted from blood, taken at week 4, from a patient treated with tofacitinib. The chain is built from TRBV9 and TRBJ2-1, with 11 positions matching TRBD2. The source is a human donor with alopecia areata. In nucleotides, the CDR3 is TGTGCCAGCAGCGTAGGTAATAGCGGGGGGGCCTACAATGAGCAGTTCTTC. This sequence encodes CASSVGNSGGAYNEQFF.